The present T cell receptor (beta chain) was sequenced within a study of glioma-infiltrating T cells. In germline, CDR1 is LNHDA, CDR2 SQIVND (reference sequence). CDR3 length equals 17 residues. The V gene end was trimmed by 4 bases and the J gene end by 5 bases; junction bases not matched to a gene: 16. Using RNA template, CDR3s of TCR alpha and beta were amplified with iRepertoire arm-PCR. TCRdb used MiXCR to reprocess the multiplex PCR reads, holding one entry per CDR3 protein. The sample lists some 190,000 distinct CDR3 sequences, more than 30% occurring once. The sequencing input was glioma tissue, nonneoplastic brain tissue, or PBMCs (not recorded which). The TCR was taken from a human donor with low-grade glioma or glioblastoma, undergoing nonglioma brain surgery, or in good health (not recorded which). The genes are TRBV19 and TRBJ2-5; TRBD2 aligns across 7 bases. The CDR3 reads CASSKTPPSGTLETQYF. CDR3 bases: TGTGCCAGTAGTAAAACCCCCCCCAGCGGGACTTTGGAGACCCAGTACTTC.